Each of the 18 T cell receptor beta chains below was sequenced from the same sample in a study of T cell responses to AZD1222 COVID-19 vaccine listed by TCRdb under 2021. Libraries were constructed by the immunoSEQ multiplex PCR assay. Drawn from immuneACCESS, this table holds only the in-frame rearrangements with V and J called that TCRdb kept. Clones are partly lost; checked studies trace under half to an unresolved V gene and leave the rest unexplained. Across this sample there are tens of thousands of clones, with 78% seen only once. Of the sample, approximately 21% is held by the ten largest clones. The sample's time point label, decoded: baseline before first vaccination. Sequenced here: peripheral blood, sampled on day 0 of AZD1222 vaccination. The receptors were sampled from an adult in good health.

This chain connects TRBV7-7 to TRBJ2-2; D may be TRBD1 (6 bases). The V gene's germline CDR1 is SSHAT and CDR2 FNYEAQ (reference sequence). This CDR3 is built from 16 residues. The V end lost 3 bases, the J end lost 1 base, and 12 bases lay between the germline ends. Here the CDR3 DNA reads TGTGCCAGCAGCTTGCGGACAGCGGAGAACACCGGGGAGCTGTTTTTT. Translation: CASSLRTAENTGELFF.

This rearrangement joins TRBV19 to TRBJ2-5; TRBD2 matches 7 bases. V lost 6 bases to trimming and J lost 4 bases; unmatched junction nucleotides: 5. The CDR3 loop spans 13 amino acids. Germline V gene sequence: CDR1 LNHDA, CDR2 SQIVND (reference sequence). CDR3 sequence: CASRRTSLETQYF. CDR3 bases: TGTGCCAGTAGACGGACTAGTTTAGAGACCCAGTACTTC.

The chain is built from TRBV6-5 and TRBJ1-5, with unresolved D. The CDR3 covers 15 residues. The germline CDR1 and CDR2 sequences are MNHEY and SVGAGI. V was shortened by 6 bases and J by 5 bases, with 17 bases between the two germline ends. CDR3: CASSRGLLGYQPQHF. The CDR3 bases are TGTGCCAGCAGCCGAGGACTGCTAGGCTATCAGCCCCAGCATTTT.

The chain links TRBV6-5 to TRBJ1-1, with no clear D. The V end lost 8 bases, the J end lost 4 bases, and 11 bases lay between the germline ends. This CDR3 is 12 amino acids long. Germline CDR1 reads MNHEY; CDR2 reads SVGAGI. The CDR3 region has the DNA TGTGCCAGCCCTTCTAGGAGCACTGAAGCTTTCTTT. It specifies CASPSRSTEAFF.

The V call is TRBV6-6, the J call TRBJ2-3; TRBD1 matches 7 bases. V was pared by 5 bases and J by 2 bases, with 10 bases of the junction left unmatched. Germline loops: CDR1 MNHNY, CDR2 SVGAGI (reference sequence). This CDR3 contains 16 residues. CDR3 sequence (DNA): TGTGCCAGCAGTCGAGACCGAGACAGGGTCACAGATACGCAGTATTTT. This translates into CASSRDRDRVTDTQYF.

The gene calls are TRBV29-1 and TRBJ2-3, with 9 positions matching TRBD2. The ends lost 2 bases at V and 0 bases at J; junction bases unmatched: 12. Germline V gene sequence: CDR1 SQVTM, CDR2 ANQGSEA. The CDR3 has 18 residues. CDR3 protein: CSVELAGRFSTSTDTQYF. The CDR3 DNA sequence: TGCAGCGTTGAACTAGCGGGAAGATTCTCCACTAGCACAGATACGCAGTATTTT.

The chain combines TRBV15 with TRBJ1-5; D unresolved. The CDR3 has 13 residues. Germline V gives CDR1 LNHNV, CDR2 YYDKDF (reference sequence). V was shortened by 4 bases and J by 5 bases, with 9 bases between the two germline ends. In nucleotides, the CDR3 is TGTGCCACCAGCACTGGGATGGATCAGCCCCAGCATTTT. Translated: CATSTGMDQPQHF.

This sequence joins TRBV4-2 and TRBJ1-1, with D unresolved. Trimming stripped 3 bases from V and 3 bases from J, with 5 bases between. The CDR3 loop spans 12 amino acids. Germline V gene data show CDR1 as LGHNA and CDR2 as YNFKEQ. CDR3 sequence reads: CASSQDYTEAFF. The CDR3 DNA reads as TGTGCCAGCAGCCAGGATTACACTGAAGCTTTCTTT.

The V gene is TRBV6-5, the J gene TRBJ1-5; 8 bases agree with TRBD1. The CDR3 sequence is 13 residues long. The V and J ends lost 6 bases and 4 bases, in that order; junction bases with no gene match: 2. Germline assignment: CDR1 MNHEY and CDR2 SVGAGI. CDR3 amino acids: CASSRTGNQPQHF. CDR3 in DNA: TGTGCCAGCAGCAGGACAGGGAATCAGCCCCAGCATTTT.

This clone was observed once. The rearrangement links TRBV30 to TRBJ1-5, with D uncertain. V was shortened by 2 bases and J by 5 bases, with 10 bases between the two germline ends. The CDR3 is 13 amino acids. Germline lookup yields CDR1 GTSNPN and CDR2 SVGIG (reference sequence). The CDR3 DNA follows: TGTGCCTGGAGTTTAGCCTCGGATCAGCCCCAGCATTTT. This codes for CAWSLASDQPQHF.

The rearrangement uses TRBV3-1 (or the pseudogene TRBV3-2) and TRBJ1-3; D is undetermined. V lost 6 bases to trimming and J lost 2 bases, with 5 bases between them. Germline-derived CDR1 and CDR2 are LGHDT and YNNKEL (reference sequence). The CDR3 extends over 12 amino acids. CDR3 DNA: TGTGCCAGCAGTATAACTGGAAACACCATATATTTT. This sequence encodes CASSITGNTIYF.

The CDR3 DNA reads TGTGCCAGCAGTTTGGGCAGCCAAGAGACCCAGTACTTC. It translates to CASSLGSQETQYF. The V call is TRBV12-3 or TRBV12-4, the J call TRBJ2-5; D is undetermined. Between the trimmed V and J ends, which lost 3 bases and 1 base, there was a span of 6 bases. There are 13 residues in the CDR3.

The CDR3 DNA is TGTGCCAGCAGAGTATCCGGTGAACTTTTGGCTTTCTTT. Its translation is CASRVSGELLAFF. This rearrangement joins TRBV6-5 to TRBJ1-1; no reliable D call. V was trimmed by 6 bases and J by 11 bases, leaving 19 bases between them. This CDR3 region has 13 residues. Germline lookup yields CDR1 MNHEY and CDR2 SVGAGI.

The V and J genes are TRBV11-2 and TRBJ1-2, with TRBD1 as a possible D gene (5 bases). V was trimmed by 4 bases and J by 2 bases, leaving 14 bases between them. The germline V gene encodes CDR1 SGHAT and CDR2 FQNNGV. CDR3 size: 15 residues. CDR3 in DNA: TGTGCCAGCAGCTCATCCCGACAGCCGAACTATGGCTACACCTTC. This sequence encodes CASSSSRQPNYGYTF.

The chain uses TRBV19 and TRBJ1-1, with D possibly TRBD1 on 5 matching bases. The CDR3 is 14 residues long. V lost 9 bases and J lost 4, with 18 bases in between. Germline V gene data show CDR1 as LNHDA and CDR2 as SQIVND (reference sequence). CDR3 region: CASSLGVGGTEAFF. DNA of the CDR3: TGTGCCAGCTCCCTAGGGGTTGGGGGCACTGAAGCTTTCTTT.

The CDR3 protein is CASRPGQGPTQYF. The CDR3 DNA sequence: TGTGCCAGCAGACCGGGACAGGGTCCGACCCAGTACTTC. The V call is TRBV12-3 or TRBV12-4, the J call TRBJ2-5, with TRBD1 identical over 9 bases. CDR3 length: 13 residues. V lost 6 bases, J lost 7 bases, and 6 bases stayed unmatched.

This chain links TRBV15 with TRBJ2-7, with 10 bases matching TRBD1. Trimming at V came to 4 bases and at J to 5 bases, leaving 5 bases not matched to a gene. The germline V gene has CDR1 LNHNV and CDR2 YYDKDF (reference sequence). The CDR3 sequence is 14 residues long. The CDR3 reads CATSKGQGNNEQYF. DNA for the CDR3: TGTGCCACCAGCAAGGGACAGGGGAACAACGAGCAGTACTTC.

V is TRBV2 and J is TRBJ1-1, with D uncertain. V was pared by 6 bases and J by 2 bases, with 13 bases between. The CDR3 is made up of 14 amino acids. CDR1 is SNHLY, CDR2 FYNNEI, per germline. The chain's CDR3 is CASSEGPGNTEAFF. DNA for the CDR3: TGTGCCAGCAGCGAGGGCCCGGGCAACACTGAAGCTTTCTTT.